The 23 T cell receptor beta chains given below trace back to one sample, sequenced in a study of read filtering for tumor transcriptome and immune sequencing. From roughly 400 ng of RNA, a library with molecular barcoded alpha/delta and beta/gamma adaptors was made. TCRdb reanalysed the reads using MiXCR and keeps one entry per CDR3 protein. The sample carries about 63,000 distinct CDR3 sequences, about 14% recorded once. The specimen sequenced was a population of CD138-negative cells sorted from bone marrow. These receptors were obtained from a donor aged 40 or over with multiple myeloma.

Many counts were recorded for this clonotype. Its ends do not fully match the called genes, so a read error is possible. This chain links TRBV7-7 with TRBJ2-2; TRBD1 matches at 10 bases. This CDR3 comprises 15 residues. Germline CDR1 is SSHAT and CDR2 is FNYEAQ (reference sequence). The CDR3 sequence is CASSPRDRGTGELFF. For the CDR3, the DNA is TGTGCTAGCAGCCCTCGGGACAGGGGTACCGGGGAGCTGTTTTTT.

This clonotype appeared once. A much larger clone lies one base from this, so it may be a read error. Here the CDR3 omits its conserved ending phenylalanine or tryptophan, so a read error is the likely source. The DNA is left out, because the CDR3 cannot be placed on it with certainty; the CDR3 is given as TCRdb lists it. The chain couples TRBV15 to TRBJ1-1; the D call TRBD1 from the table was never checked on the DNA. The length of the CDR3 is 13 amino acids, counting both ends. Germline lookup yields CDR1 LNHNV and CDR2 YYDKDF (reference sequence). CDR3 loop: CATSREQGPWLFL.

CDR3 sequence: CASSETGGAYGYTF. The DNA for the CDR3 is TGTGCCAGCAGCGAAACAGGGGGCGCGTACGGCTACACCTTC. The chain carries TRBV7-9 and TRBJ1-2, with 9 nucleotides matching TRBD1. Germline CDR1 is SEHNR and CDR2 is FQNEAQ (reference sequence). This CDR3 spans 14 amino acids. V lost 5 bases, J lost 8 bases, and 9 bases stayed unmatched.

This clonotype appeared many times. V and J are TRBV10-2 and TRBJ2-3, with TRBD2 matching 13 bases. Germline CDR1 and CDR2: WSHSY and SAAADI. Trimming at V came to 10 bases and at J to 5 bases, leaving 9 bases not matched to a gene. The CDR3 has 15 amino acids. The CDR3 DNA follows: TGCGCCATCGGGGGAGGACTAGCGGGAGTAGATACGCAGTATTTT. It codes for CAIGGGLAGVDTQYF.

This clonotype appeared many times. The CDR3 is CASSHRKGGTGTGEQFF. DNA for the CDR3: TGTGCCAGCAGCCATAGAAAAGGGGGAACAGGGACGGGTGAGCAGTTCTTC. The rearrangement links TRBV9 to TRBJ2-1; possibly TRBD1 for D (6 bases). The CDR3 has 17 amino acids. CDR1 SGDLS and CDR2 YYNGEE come from the germline V gene. V dropped 4 bases and J dropped 9 bases, with 26 bases sitting between them.

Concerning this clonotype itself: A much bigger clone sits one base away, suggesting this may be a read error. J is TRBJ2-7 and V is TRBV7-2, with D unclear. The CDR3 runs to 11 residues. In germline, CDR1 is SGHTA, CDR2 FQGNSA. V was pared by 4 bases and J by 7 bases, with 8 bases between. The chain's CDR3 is CASSSAEEQYF. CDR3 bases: TGTGCCAGCAGCTCAGCAGAGGAGCAGTACTTC.

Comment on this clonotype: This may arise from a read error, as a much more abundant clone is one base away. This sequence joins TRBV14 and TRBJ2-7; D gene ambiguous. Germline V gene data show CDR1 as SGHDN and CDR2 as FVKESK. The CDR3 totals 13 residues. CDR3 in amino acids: CASSQVIGGEQCF. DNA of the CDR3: TGTGCCAGCAGCCAAGTAATCGGCGGCGAGCAGTGCTTC.

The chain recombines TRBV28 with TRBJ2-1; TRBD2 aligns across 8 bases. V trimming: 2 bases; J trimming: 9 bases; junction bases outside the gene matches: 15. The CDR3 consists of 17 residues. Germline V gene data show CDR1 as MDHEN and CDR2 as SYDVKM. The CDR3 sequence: CASSLVGFREGYGEQFF. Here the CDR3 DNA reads TGTGCCAGCAGTTTAGTGGGTTTTCGGGAGGGTTACGGTGAGCAGTTCTTC.

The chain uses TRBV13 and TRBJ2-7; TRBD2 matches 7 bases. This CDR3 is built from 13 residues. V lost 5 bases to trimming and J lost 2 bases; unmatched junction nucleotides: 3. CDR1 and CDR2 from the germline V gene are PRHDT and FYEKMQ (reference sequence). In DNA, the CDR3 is TGTGCCAGCAGCATTGGACTAGCCTACGAGCAGTACTTC. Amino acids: CASSIGLAYEQYF. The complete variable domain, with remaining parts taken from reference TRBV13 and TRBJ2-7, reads AAGVIQSPRHLIKEKRETATLKCYPIPRHDTVYWYQQGPGQDPQFLISFYEKMQSDKGSIPDRFSAQQFSDYHSELNMSSLELGDSALYFCASSIGLAYEQYFGPGTRLTVT.

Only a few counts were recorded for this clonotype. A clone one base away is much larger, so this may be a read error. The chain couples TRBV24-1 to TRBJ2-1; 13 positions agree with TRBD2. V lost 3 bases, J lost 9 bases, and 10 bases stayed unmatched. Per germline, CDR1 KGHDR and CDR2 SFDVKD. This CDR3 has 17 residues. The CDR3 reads CATSDPSGTSGKFEQFF. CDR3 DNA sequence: TGTGCCACCAGTGATCCGTCCGGGACTAGCGGGAAGTTTGAGCAGTTCTTC.

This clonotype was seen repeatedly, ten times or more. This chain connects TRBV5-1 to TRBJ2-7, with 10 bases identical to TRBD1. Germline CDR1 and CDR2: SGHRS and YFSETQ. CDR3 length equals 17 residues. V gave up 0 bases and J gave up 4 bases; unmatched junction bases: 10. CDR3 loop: CASSLASFPGQGYEQYF. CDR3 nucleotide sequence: TGCGCCAGCAGCTTGGCCTCTTTCCCGGGACAGGGGTACGAGCAGTACTTC.

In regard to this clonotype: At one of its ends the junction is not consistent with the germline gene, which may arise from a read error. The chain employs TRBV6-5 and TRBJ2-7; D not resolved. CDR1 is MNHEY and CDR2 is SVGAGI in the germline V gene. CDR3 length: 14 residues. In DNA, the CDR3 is TGTGCCAGCAGTTACAGCCCTTTGGCGTACGAGCGGTACTTC. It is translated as CASSYSPLAYERYF.

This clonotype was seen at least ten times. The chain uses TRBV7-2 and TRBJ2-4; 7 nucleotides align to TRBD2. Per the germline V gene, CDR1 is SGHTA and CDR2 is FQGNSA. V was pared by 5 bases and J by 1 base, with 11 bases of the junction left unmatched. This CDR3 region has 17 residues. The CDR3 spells CASSPNVGGRAKNIQYF. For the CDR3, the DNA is TGTGCCAGCAGCCCGAACGTGGGAGGGAGGGCCAAAAACATTCAGTACTTC.

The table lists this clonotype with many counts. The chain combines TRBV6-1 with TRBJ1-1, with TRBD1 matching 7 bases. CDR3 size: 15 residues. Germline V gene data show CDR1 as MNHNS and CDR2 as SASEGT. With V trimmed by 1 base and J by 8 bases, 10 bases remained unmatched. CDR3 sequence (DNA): TGTGCCAGCAGTGAAGTCCGGACAGGCCCTCGCGAAGCTTTCTTT. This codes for CASSEVRTGPREAFF.

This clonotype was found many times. CDR3 loop: CASSEQGATNTGELFF. The CDR3 region has the DNA TGTGCCAGCAGTGAACAGGGGGCTACGAACACCGGGGAGCTGTTTTTT. The chain carries TRBV2 and TRBJ2-2; TRBD1 aligns across 8 bases. The CDR3 consists of 16 residues. The germline V gene encodes CDR1 SNHLY and CDR2 FYNNEI. Unmatched junction bases numbered 2, after V lost 2 bases and J lost 0 bases.

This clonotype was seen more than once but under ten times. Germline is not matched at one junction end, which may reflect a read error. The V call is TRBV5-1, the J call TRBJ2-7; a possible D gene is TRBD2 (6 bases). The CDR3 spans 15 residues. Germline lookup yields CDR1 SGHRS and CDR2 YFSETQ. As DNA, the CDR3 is TGCGCCAGCAGCTTGGTCGGGACTCCCACCGACGAGCAGTGCTTC. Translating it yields CASSLVGTPTDEQCF.

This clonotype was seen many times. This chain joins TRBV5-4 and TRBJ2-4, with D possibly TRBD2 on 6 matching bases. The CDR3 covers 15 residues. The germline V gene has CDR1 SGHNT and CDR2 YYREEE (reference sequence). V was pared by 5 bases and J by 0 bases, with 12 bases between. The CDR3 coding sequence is TGTGCCAGCAGTGTAGCGGAAACAGCCAAAAACATTCAGTACTTC. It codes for CASSVAETAKNIQYF.

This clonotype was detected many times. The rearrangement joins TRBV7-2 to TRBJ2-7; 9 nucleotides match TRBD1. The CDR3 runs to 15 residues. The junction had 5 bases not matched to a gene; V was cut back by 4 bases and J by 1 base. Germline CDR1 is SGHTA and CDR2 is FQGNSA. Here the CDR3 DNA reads TGTGCCAGCAGCTCAGCCGGGACAGGGTCCTACGAGCAGTACTTC. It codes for CASSSAGTGSYEQYF.

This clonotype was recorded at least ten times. CDR3 sequence (DNA): TGTGCCAGCAGCTTGGTGTGGACTAGCGACCGTGACCCCCCCTACGAGCAGTACTTC. Protein product: CASSLVWTSDRDPPYEQYF. The chain carries TRBV5-6 and TRBJ2-7; 9 positions match TRBD2. Germline assignment: CDR1 SGHDT and CDR2 YYEEEE. The CDR3 is 19 residues long. V shed 0 bases, J shed 2 bases, and the junction held 15 bases outside the gene matches.

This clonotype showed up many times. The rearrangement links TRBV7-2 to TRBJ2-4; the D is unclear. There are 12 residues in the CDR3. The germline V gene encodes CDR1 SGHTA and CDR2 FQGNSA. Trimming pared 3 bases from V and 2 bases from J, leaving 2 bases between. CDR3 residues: CASSFPKNIQYF. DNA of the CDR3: TGTGCCAGCAGCTTCCCCAAAAACATTCAGTACTTC.

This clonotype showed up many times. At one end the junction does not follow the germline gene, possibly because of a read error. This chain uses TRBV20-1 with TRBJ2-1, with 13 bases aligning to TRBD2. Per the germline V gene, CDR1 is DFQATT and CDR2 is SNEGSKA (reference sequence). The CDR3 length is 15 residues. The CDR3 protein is CSARDRTSGSDPEVF. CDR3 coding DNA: TGCAGTGCTAGAGATCGGACTAGCGGGAGTGATCCTGAGGTCTTC.

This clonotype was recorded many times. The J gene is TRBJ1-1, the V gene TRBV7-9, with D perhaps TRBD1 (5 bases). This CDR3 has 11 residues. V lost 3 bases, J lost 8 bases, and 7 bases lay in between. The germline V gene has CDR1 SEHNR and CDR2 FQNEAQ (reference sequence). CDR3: CASSFRDEAFF. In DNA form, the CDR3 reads TGTGCCAGCAGCTTCCGGGACGAAGCTTTCTTT.

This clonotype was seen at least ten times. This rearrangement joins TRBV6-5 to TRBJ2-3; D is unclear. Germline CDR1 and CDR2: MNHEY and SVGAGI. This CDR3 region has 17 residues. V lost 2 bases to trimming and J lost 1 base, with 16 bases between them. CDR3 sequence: CASSYNGMTSGTDTQYF. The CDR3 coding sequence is TGTGCCAGCAGTTACAACGGTATGACGAGTGGCACAGATACGCAGTATTTT.